These 17 T cell receptor beta chains originate from one sample sequenced in a study of T cells after somatic rescue of genetic block. TCRdb's table, derived via immunoSEQ multiplex PCR, lists solely in-frame clones and lacks some. This table holds more than 13,000 clones, roughly three quarters found once. The sequenced sample consisted of peripheral blood mononuclear cells (PBMCs). Every receptor here comes from a man aged 18-30 years.

The V call is TRBV12-5, the J call TRBJ2-5; D might be TRBD1 (7 bases). The V and J ends lost 1 base and 1 base respectively, with 13 bases between them. This CDR3 contains 16 residues. CDR1 and CDR2 from the germline V gene are LGHNT and FRNRAP. The CDR3 reads CASGLGSGGLQETQYF. CDR3 DNA sequence: TGTGCTAGTGGTTTGGGATCAGGGGGGCTCCAAGAGACCCAGTACTTC. Based on the CDR3 plus reference TRBV12-5 and TRBJ2-5, the full variable domain is DARVTQTPRHKVTEMGQEVTMRCQPILGHNTVFWYRQTMMQGLELLAYFRNRAPLDDSGMPKDRFSAEMPDATLATLKIQPSEPRDSAVYFCASGLGSGGLQETQYFGPGTRLLVL.

V gene TRBV28 combines with J gene TRBJ2-5; the D gene is possibly TRBD1 (6 bases). The CDR3 has 15 amino acids. Per the germline V gene, CDR1 is MDHEN and CDR2 is SYDVKM. With 1 base removed from V and 2 bases from J, the gap between germline ends came to 11 bases. The CDR3 reads CASSLLGQGQETQYF. The CDR3 DNA reads TGTGCCAGCAGTTTATTGGGTCAGGGGCAAGAGACCCAGTACTTC.

The chain has TRBV5-4 and TRBJ1-4; 8 bases map to TRBD1. CDR3 size: 14 residues. J was trimmed by 6 bases and V by 0 bases; bases with no gene match: 1. The germline V gene has CDR1 SGHNT and CDR2 YYREEE (reference sequence). The CDR3 sequence is CASSLGQGYEKLFF. CDR3 DNA sequence: TGTGCCAGCAGCTTGGGACAGGGGTATGAAAAACTGTTTTTT. The full variable domain, in which reference TRBV5-4 and TRBJ1-4 provide the parts outside the CDR3, is ETGVTQSPTHLIKTRGQQVTLRCSSQSGHNTVSWYQQALGQGPQFIFQYYREEENGRGNFPPRFSGLQFPNYSSELNVNALELDDSALYLCASSLGQGYEKLFFGSGTQLSVL.

This chain connects TRBV10-3 to TRBJ2-7; D perhaps matches TRBD1 (6 bases). The CDR3 consists of 14 residues. The germline gives CDR1 ENHRY, CDR2 SYGVKD. V was pared by 3 bases and J by 2 bases, with 11 bases between. CDR3 residues: CAISETGQTYEQYF. Here the CDR3 DNA reads TGTGCCATCAGTGAAACGGGACAAACCTACGAGCAGTACTTC.

By frequency in the sample, this clone is medium-sized (0.01 to 0.1%). The V call is TRBV5-1, the J call TRBJ2-1; perhaps TRBD2 as D (6 bases). CDR3 length: 15 amino acids. Trimming took 4 bases from V and 3 from J, leaving 14 bases between them. Germline assignment: CDR1 SGHRS and CDR2 YFSETQ. CDR3 in amino acids: CASSVLASFYNEQFF. CDR3 nucleotides: TGCGCCAGCAGCGTTCTAGCGAGTTTCTACAATGAGCAGTTCTTC.

This sequence joins TRBV5-6 and TRBJ2-7; D gene ambiguous. This CDR3 spans 16 amino acids. V was clipped by 0 bases and J by 0 bases, with 13 bases between them. CDR1 SGHDT and CDR2 YYEEEE come from the germline V gene. This CDR3 reads CASSLAGRLSSYEQYF. Here the CDR3 DNA reads TGTGCCAGCAGCTTGGCCGGACGGCTAAGCTCCTACGAGCAGTACTTC.

This clone has a handful of counts. This chain links TRBV19 with TRBJ1-5; D is perhaps TRBD1 (6 bases). The V gene's germline CDR1 is LNHDA and CDR2 SQIVND (reference sequence). This CDR3 is built from 15 residues. Trimming removed 9 bases at V and 0 bases at J, with 15 bases between. Here the CDR3 DNA reads TGTGCCAGCCCAAGGGGGGGCTATAGCAATCAGCCCCAGCATTTT. This translates into CASPRGGYSNQPQHF.

A note on this clone: The junction shows a germline mismatch at one end, possibly a read error. The chain couples TRBV2 to TRBJ2-2; maybe TRBD1 (8 bases). The CDR3 is 15 amino acids. CDR1 and CDR2 (germline): SNHLY, FYNNEI. CDR3 loop: CASRVDRGGTEELFF. The CDR3 DNA follows: TGTGCCAGCAGGGTCGACAGGGGAGGGACCGAGGAGCTGTTTTTT.

V gene TRBV11-3 combines with J gene TRBJ2-1, with 13 bases fitting TRBD2. This CDR3 comprises 20 residues. After removal of 0 bases from V and 7 bases from J, the junction contained 15 bases not matched to a gene. Germline loops: CDR1 SGHNT, CDR2 YENEEA. The CDR3: CASSLESTHPTSGGFNEQFF. CDR3 bases: TGTGCCAGCAGCTTAGAAAGTACCCACCCGACTAGCGGGGGGTTTAATGAGCAGTTCTTC.

The gene calls are TRBV11-2 and TRBJ2-7, with 7 positions matching TRBD1. This CDR3 is 14 amino acids long. Per the germline V gene, CDR1 is SGHAT and CDR2 is FQNNGV. After removal of 5 bases from V and 2 bases from J, the junction contained 6 bases not matched to a gene. For the CDR3, the DNA is TGTGCCAGCAGCCTTGGGACAGTGACCTACGAGCAGTACTTC. Amino acids: CASSLGTVTYEQYF. Full variable domain (remainder filled in from reference TRBV11-2 and TRBJ2-7): EAGVAQSPRYKIIEKRQSVAFWCNPISGHATLYWYQQILGQGPKLLIQFQNNGVVDDSQLPKDRFSAERLKGVDSTLKIQPAKLEDSAVYLCASSLGTVTYEQYFGPGTRLTVT.

V gene TRBV18 combines with J gene TRBJ1-1; D unresolved. V was shortened by 3 bases and J by 5 bases, with 7 bases between the two germline ends. Germline V gives CDR1 KGHSH, CDR2 LQKENI. This CDR3 spans 12 amino acids. The CDR3 protein is CASSPQETEAFF. The CDR3 DNA sequence: TGTGCCAGCTCACCCCAGGAAACTGAAGCTTTCTTT.

The chain joins TRBV5-1 to TRBJ2-2; 7 bases fit TRBD1. The CDR3 runs 15 residues. V lost 4 bases, J lost 4 bases, and 7 bases stayed unmatched. CDR1 is SGHRS and CDR2 is YFSETQ in the germline V gene. The CDR3 region is CASSPTGAATGELFF. The CDR3 nucleotides read TGCGCCAGCAGCCCAACAGGGGCGGCCACCGGGGAGCTGTTTTTT.

V usage is TRBV5-8 and J usage is TRBJ2-4; 9 positions agree with TRBD1. Germline CDR1 SGHTS, CDR2 YDEGEE. This CDR3 is built from 16 residues. J was trimmed by 7 bases and V by 2 bases; bases with no gene match: 10. CDR3 residues: CASSFADGTGSNIQYF. CDR3 in DNA: TGTGCCAGCAGCTTCGCCGATGGGACAGGGTCGAACATTCAGTACTTC.

This rearrangement joins TRBV4-2 to TRBJ2-1; the D is unclear. Germline V gene sequence: CDR1 LGHNA, CDR2 YNFKEQ. Trimming took 0 bases from V and 6 from J, leaving 12 bases between them. There are 15 residues in the CDR3. The CDR3 DNA reads TGTGCCAGCAGCCAAGATGTGCTAGTTCGCAATGAGCAGTTCTTC. As protein: CASSQDVLVRNEQFF.

Only a few counts were recorded for this clone. The rearrangement links TRBV6-5 to TRBJ1-5; D is ambiguous. Per the germline V gene, CDR1 is MNHEY and CDR2 is SVGAGI. Between the trimmed V and J ends, which lost 5 bases and 9 bases, there was a span of 14 bases. This CDR3 region has 13 residues. The DNA of the CDR3 is TGTGCCAGCAGTCCCCCCGGTTGGGGGCCCCAGCATTTT. This gives the protein CASSPPGWGPQHF.

This sequence joins TRBV30 and TRBJ2-7, with 7 bases that match TRBD1. The V gene's germline CDR1 is GTSNPN and CDR2 SVGIG (reference sequence). With 3 bases clipped from V and 4 bases from J, the junction kept 9 bases outside the gene matches. The CDR3 is made up of 14 amino acids. The CDR3 protein is CAWRLTGAGYEQYF. In DNA, the CDR3 is TGTGCCTGGAGGCTCACAGGGGCCGGTTACGAGCAGTACTTC.

This clone was seen a handful of times. V usage is TRBV11-2 and J usage is TRBJ2-3; 11 nucleotides line up with TRBD2. The V gene end was trimmed by 3 bases and the J gene end by 4 bases; junction bases not matched to a gene: 3. The CDR3 covers 15 residues. Germline values: CDR1 SGHAT, CDR2 FQNNGV. This CDR3 is CASSFTSGSSDTQYF. The CDR3, as DNA: TGTGCCAGCAGCTTCACTAGCGGGAGTTCAGATACGCAGTATTTT.